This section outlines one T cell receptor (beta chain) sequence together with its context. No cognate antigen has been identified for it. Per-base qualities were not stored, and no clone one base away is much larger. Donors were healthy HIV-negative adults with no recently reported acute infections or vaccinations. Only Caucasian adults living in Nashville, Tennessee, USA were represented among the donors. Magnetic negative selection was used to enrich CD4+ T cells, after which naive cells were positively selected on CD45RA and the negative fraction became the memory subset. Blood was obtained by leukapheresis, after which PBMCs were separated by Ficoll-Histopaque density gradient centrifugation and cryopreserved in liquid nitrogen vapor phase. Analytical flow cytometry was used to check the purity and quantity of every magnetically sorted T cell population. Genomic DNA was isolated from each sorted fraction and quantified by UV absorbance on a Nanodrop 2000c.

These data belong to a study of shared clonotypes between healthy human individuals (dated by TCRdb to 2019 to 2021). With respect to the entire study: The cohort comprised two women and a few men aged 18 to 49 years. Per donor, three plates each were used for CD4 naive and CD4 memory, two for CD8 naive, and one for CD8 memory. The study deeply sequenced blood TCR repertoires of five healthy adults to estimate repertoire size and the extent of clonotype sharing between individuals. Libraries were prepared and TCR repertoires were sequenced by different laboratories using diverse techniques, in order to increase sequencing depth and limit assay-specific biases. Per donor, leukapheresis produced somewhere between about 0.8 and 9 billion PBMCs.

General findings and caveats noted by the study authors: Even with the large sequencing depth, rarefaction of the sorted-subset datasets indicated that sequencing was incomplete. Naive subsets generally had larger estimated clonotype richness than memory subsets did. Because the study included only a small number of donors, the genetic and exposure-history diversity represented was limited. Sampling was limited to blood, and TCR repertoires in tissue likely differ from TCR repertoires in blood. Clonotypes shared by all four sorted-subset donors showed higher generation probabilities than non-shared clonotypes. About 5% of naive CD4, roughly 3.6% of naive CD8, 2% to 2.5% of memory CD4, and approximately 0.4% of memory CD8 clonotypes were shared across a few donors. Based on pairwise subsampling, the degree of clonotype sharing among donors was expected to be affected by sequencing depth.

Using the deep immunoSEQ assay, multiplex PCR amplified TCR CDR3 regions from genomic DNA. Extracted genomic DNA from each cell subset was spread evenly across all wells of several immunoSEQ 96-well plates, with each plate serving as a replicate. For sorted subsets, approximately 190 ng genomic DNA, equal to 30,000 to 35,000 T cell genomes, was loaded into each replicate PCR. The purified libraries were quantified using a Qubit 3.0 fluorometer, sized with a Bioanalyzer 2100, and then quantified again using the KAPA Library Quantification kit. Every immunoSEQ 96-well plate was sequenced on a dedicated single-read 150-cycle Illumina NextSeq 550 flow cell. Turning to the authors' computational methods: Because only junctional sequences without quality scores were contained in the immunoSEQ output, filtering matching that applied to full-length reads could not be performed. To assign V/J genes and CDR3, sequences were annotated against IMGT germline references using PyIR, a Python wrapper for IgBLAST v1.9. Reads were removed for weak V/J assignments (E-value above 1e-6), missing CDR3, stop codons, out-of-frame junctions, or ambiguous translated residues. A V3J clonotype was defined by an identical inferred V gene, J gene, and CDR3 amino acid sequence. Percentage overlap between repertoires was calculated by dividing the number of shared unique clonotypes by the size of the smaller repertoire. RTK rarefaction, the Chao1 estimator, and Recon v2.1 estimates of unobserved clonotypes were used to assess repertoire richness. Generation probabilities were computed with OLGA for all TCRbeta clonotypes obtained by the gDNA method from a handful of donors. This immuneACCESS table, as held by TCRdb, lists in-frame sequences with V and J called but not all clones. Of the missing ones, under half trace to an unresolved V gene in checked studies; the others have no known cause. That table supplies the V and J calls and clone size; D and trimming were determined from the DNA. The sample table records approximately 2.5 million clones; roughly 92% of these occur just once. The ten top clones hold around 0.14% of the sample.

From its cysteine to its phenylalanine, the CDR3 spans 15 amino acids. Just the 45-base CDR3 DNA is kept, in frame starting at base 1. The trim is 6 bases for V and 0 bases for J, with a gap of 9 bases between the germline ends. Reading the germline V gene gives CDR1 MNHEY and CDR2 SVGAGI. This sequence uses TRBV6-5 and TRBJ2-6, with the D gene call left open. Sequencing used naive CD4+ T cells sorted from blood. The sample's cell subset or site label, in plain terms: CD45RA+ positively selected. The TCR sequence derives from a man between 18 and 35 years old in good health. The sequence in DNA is TGTGCCAGCAGCGCGGCGGTCTCTGGGGCCAACGTCCTGACTTTC. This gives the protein CASSAAVSGANVLTF.